Shown below are 24 T cell receptor beta chains from a single sample sequenced in a study of T cells in Graves' hyperthyroidism and ophthalmopathy. Using RNA transcripts as the source, TCR beta CDR3 regions were amplified. The HTBI set primed first-round TCR CDR3 RT-PCR. TCRdb reanalysed the multiplex PCR reads using MiXCR and keeps one entry per CDR3 protein. This table has 450,000 to 700,000 distinct CDR3 sequences, around 45% appearing once. Sequences were obtained from peripheral blood or thyroid tissue (not recorded which). The receptor source for this set is an adult woman with Graves' disease, either hyperthyroidism or ophthalmopathy (not recorded which).

This sequence joins TRBV7-3 and TRBJ2-5, with 8 bases lining up with TRBD1. CDR1 and CDR2 (germline): SGHTA, FQGTGA. This CDR3 has 13 amino acids. V lost 5 bases and J lost 6; bases outside the gene matches: 5. DNA for the CDR3: TGTGCCAGCAGCCTGACAGGGGCGAAGACCCAGTACTTC. Its translation: CASSLTGAKTQYF.

V is TRBV20-1 and J is TRBJ1-6; no reliable D call. Germline CDR1 reads DFQATT; CDR2 reads SNEGSKA (reference sequence). The CDR3 is made up of 12 amino acids. Trimming removed 3 bases at V and 8 bases at J, with 8 bases between. This chain's CDR3 is CSARASDSPLHF. The CDR3 bases are TGCAGTGCTAGGGCCAGCGATTCACCCCTCCACTTT.

This clonotype was seen ten or more times. The chain uses TRBV6-6 and TRBJ1-4; TRBD1 matches at 8 bases. The V gene end was trimmed by 6 bases and the J gene end by 0 bases; junction bases not matched to a gene: 3. CDR1 is MNHNY and CDR2 is SVGAGI in the germline V gene (reference sequence). The CDR3 is 15 amino acids. The CDR3 is CASSGTGTTNEKLFF. CDR3 sequence (DNA): TGTGCCAGCAGCGGGACAGGCACAACTAATGAAAAACTGTTTTTT.

J is TRBJ2-2 and V is TRBV20-1; D is tentatively TRBD1 or TRBD2 (5 bases each). Trimming stripped 3 bases from V and 7 bases from J, with 12 bases between. The CDR3 has 13 amino acids. Germline CDR1 reads DFQATT; CDR2 reads SNEGSKA (reference sequence). CDR3: CSARGPRGGELFF. CDR3 bases: TGCAGTGCTAGGGGACCACGGGGCGGGGAGCTGTTTTTT.

This sequence joins TRBV7-6 and TRBJ2-5, with D possibly being TRBD2 (6 bases). In germline, CDR1 is SGHVS, CDR2 FNYEAQ. The ends were cut back, 1 base at V and 4 bases at J, with 16 bases in the middle. This CDR3 contains 16 residues. The CDR3 DNA follows: TGTGCCAGCAGCTTAGAAGGTTCAGCAGCGGGAGAGACCCAGTACTTC. The encoded protein is CASSLEGSAAGETQYF.

The table lists this clonotype with many counts. V and J are TRBV6-5 and TRBJ1-5, with 9 nucleotides matching TRBD1. CDR1 is MNHEY and CDR2 is SVGAGI in the germline V gene. The CDR3 runs 16 residues. The J segment lost 5 bases and the V segment lost 5 bases, leaving 10 bases of the junction unmatched. CDR3 sequence (DNA): TGTGCCAGCAGTCCGAGACCTACAGGGGGCGATCAGCCCCAGCATTTT. Translated: CASSPRPTGGDQPQHF.

The chain joins TRBV10-3 to TRBJ2-5, with 10 positions matching TRBD2. The trim removed 6 bases at V and 3 bases at J, leaving 4 bases unmatched. This CDR3 region has 14 residues. Germline CDR1 reads ENHRY; CDR2 reads SYGVKD. CDR3 sequence (DNA): TGTGCCATCAGGAGCGGGGGGGCTAAAGAGACCCAGTACTTC. Encoded protein: CAIRSGGAKETQYF.

The V gene is TRBV5-4, the J gene TRBJ2-7; 7 bases fit TRBD1. V dropped 5 bases and J dropped 3; count of bases not matched to a gene: 8. This CDR3 spans 14 amino acids. Germline lookup yields CDR1 SGHNT and CDR2 YYREEE (reference sequence). CDR3 region: CASSWPGQFYEQYF. The DNA for the CDR3 is TGTGCCAGCAGTTGGCCGGGACAGTTCTACGAGCAGTACTTC.

The gene calls are TRBV29-1 and TRBJ2-5; 8 bases align to TRBD2. The CDR3 has 13 amino acids. V trimming: 4 bases; J trimming: 5 bases; junction bases outside the gene matches: 6. CDR1 is SQVTM and CDR2 is ANQGSEA in the germline V gene. The CDR3 DNA follows: TGCAGCGTTGTCGGGGGGGCGGGGGAGACCCAGTACTTC. Translating it yields CSVVGGAGETQYF.

The chain uses TRBV20-1 and TRBJ2-1; D gene uncertain. Per germline, CDR1 DFQATT and CDR2 SNEGSKA (reference sequence). The V end was cut by 0 bases, the J end by 13 bases, with 16 bases between. The CDR3 covers 13 residues. CDR3 amino acids: CSARDRVLNIQFF. The CDR3 nucleotides are TGCAGTGCTAGAGATAGGGTCTTAAACATTCAGTTCTTC.

A note on this clonotype: At one end the junction does not follow the germline gene, possibly because of a read error. The chain has TRBV7-9 and TRBJ2-7; D is unresolved. This CDR3 region has 13 residues. Germline V gene lookup returns CDR1 SEHNR and CDR2 FQNEAQ (reference sequence). The CDR3 bases are TGCGCCAGCAGCTTGGAACGCTATTACGAGCAGTACTTC. Its protein is CASSLERYYEQYF.

This clonotype appeared many times. The rearrangement joins TRBV5-1 to TRBJ1-2; possible D gene TRBD1, 6 bases. The germline CDR1 and CDR2 sequences are SGHRS and YFSETQ. The CDR3 length is 14 residues. Trimming pared 0 bases from V and 5 bases from J, leaving 11 bases between. The CDR3 loop is CASSLDGGGYGYTF. CDR3 DNA: TGCGCCAGCAGCTTGGATGGAGGGGGGTATGGCTACACCTTC.

In its sample, this clonotype was seen once. The junction shows a germline mismatch at one end, possibly a read error. V is TRBV7-9 and J is TRBJ1-4, with 10 bases aligning to TRBD1. The CDR3 is made up of 15 amino acids. The V gene's germline CDR1 is SEHNR and CDR2 FQNEAQ (reference sequence). The CDR3 sequence: CASSPGQGRYEKLFF. CDR3 nucleotide sequence: TGCGCCAGCAGCCCGGGACAGGGGCGATATGAAAAACTGTTTTTT.

This clonotype was observed a few times. This rearrangement joins TRBV25-1 to TRBJ2-5; D is undetermined. The V gene lost 8 bases and the J gene lost 5 bases, with 9 bases spanning the gap. Germline CDR1 and CDR2: MGHDK and SYGVNS. This CDR3 comprises 11 residues. DNA of the CDR3: TGTGCCAGCGCGTTAGGGGAGACCCAGTACTTC. This gives the protein CASALGETQYF.

This clonotype was found once. J is TRBJ1-1 and V is TRBV11-3; D not certain. With 8 bases removed from V and 4 bases from J, the gap between germline ends came to 14 bases. The germline gives CDR1 SGHNT, CDR2 YENEEA. The CDR3 totals 13 residues. This chain's CDR3 is CASRLIRSTEAFF. CDR3 in DNA: TGTGCCAGCCGCCTTATCCGGAGCACTGAAGCTTTCTTT.

This chain links TRBV7-2 with TRBJ2-7, with D perhaps assigned TRBD1 or TRBD2 (5 bases each). The CDR3 runs to 12 residues. Germline V lookup: CDR1 SGHTA, CDR2 FQGNSA. V was shortened by 4 bases and J by 8 bases, with 12 bases between the two germline ends. The CDR3: CASSSRDQQQYF. DNA for the CDR3: TGTGCCAGCAGCTCCCGGGACCAGCAGCAGTACTTC. The full variable domain, completed using reference TRBV7-2 and TRBJ2-7, is GAGVSQSPSNKVTEKGKDVELRCDPISGHTALYWYRQSLGQGLEFLIYFQGNSAPDKSGLPSDRFSAERTGGSVSTLTIQRTQQEDSAVYLCASSSRDQQQYFGPGTRLTVT.

This chain links TRBV7-9 with TRBJ2-1; 9 nucleotides align to TRBD2. CDR3 size: 16 residues. CDR1 is SEHNR and CDR2 is FQNEAQ in the germline V gene (reference sequence). The V and J ends lost 6 bases and 0 bases, in that order; junction bases with no gene match: 6. CDR3 nucleotide sequence: TGTGCCAGCAGACCGAGCGGGGGGAGCTCCTACAATGAGCAGTTCTTC. This translates into CASRPSGGSSYNEQFF.

The chain joins TRBV18 to TRBJ2-7; no clear D. The CDR3 is 13 residues long. From germline, CDR1 is KGHSH and CDR2 LQKENI. The V gene lost 4 bases and the J gene lost 3 bases, with 10 bases spanning the gap. The CDR3 loop reads CASSLTARYEQYF. CDR3 DNA: TGTGCCAGCTCACTCACAGCCCGCTACGAGCAGTACTTC.

This clonotype came up once. A much larger clone is a single base away; this may be a read error. The V call is TRBV4-1, the J call TRBJ1-2; 8 bases are a match to TRBD1. CDR1 MGHRA and CDR2 YSYEKL come from the germline V gene. The CDR3 consists of 16 residues. CDR3 bases: TGTGCCAGCAGCCTGGAACTACCGGACAGGGAGGAAGGCTACACCTTC. Its translation: CASSLELPDREEGYTF.

The chain joins TRBV4-2 to TRBJ2-5, with 9 bases lining up with TRBD1. The CDR3 is 13 amino acids. From germline, CDR1 is LGHNA and CDR2 YNFKEQ. Germline trimming cut 5 bases from V and 7 bases from J; bases unmatched to any gene: 5. For the CDR3, the DNA is TGTGCCAGCAGCGCCGGGACAGGGCGGACCCAGTACTTC. Translation gives CASSAGTGRTQYF.

This sequence joins TRBV12-5 and TRBJ2-7, with 10 positions matching TRBD1. Germline CDR1 and CDR2: LGHNT and FRNRAP. The CDR3 has 16 amino acids. V lost 1 base, J lost 3 bases, and 6 bases stayed unmatched. Here the CDR3 reads CASGLDPGQGNYEQYF. The CDR3 DNA reads as TGTGCTAGTGGTTTGGATCCGGGACAGGGGAACTACGAGCAGTACTTC.

V is TRBV20-1 and J is TRBJ1-2; TRBD1 aligns across 9 bases. Losses at the gene ends were 4 bases for V and 2 bases for J; bases not matched to a gene: 5. Per the germline V gene, CDR1 is DFQATT and CDR2 is SNEGSKA (reference sequence). The CDR3 is 14 residues long. The CDR3 protein is CSATYRGRNYGYTF. The CDR3 nucleotides are TGCAGTGCTACCTACAGGGGGCGAAACTATGGCTACACCTTC.

The rearrangement uses TRBV11-1 and TRBJ2-7; 8 nucleotides align to TRBD2. CDR3 length equals 15 residues. Germline V gene data show CDR1 as SGHAT and CDR2 as FQDESV (reference sequence). After removal of 0 bases from V and 7 bases from J, the junction contained 8 bases not matched to a gene. The CDR3 nucleotides are TGTGCCAGCAGCTTAGCCGATAGCGGGACGGGGGAGCAGTACTTC. Amino acid sequence: CASSLADSGTGEQYF.

The chain couples TRBV2 to TRBJ2-1; the match to TRBD2 covers 9 bases. The CDR3 loop spans 14 amino acids. CDR1 and CDR2 from the germline V gene are SNHLY and FYNNEI. V shed 9 bases and J 9 bases; nucleotides not matched to a gene: 12. CDR3 in amino acids: CASTPTSGRREQFF. CDR3 sequence (DNA): TGTGCCAGTACCCCGACTAGCGGTCGACGTGAGCAGTTCTTC.